This T cell receptor beta chain was profiled in a study of T cell changes during pregnancy in multiple sclerosis. This table comes from immunoSEQ multiplex PCR, and its TCRdb copy is limited to in-frame clones, with some not included. The sample has about 49,000 clones, around 90% seen once. Trimming stripped 3 bases from V and 8 bases from J, with 13 bases between. The CDR3 contains 14 residues. Germline V gene lookup returns CDR1 MNHNS and CDR2 SASEGT. The chain couples TRBV6-1 to TRBJ1-4; D call uncertain. Sequenced here: peripheral blood, sampled after pregnancy. The sequence was collected from a female donor in good health, enrolled as a control in a pregnancy study. The DNA for the CDR3 is TGTGCCAGCAGTGAGGAGAGGGTAGGGGAAAAACTGTTTTTT. Its translation: CASSEERVGEKLFF.